This TCR beta chain was recorded in a study of cytomegalovirus exposure and HLA in healthy donors. Study details: T cells numbering about 180 million yielded more than 100 million unique TCR beta sequences in an earlier analysis.

Overall study findings and caveats: Rarity held for most TCR sequences, but there were some public TCRs that occurred in many donors.

In its sample, this clone was seen a few times. Its antigen is still unknown. A multiplex PCR was run with 60 Vbeta primers and 13 Jbeta primers. Profiled with immunoSEQ multiplex PCR; TCRdb holds only in-frame clones, not every one. The sample carries under 200,000 clones, around 68% recorded once. V lost 3 bases and J lost 7; bases outside the gene matches: 6. The germline gives CDR1 LGHNA, CDR2 YSLEER. The CDR3 covers 14 residues. The J gene is TRBJ1-5, the V gene TRBV4-3; 7 nucleotides match TRBD1. Sequencing was carried out using PBMCs. The receptor was isolated from a woman aged 40 to 49 in good health and CMV-seropositive. Written as DNA, the CDR3 is TGCGCCAGCAGCCACGACAGGGTCGAACAGCCCCAGCATTTT. Its protein is CASSHDRVEQPQHF.